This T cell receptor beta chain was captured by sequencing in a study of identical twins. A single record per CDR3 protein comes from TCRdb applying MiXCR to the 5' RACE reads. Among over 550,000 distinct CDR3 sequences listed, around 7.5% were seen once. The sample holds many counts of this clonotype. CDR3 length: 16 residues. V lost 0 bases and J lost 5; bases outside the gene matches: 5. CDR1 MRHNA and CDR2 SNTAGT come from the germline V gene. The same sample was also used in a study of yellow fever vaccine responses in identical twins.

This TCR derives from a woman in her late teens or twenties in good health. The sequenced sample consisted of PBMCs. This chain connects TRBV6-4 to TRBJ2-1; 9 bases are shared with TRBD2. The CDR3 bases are TGTGCCAGCAGTGACTCCCCTAGCGGGACAAACAATGAGCAGTTCTTC. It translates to CASSDSPSGTNNEQFF.